These T cell receptor beta chains were read from a single sample in a study of CD8 T cells in Susac syndrome. TCRdb itself ran the immunoSEQ multiplex PCR reads through MiXCR, one entry per CDR3 protein. The sample carries over 200,000 distinct CDR3 sequences, roughly 94% recorded once. The sample consisted of CD4+ T cells from PBMCs. These receptors originate from a human donor with multiple sclerosis. Both conserved end residues are part of each CDR3. Each record gives: clone size, D gene, V gene, J gene, CDR3 DNA, CDR3 protein. D genes are given only for firm matches. Size values are once, few and many counts, or a class for expanded clones, and some rows have none.

clone_size: once
d_call: -
v_call: TRBV29-1
j_call: TRBJ1-1
cdr3_nt: TGCAGTGCCATAGTATGGGGCACTGAAGCTTTCTTT
cdr3_aa: CSAIVWGTEAFF

clone_size: -
d_call: TRBD1
v_call: TRBV20-1
j_call: TRBJ2-7
cdr3_nt: TGCAGTGCTTCTGGACAGGGGTCCTACGAGCAGTACTTC
cdr3_aa: CSASGQGSYEQYF

clone_size: -
d_call: -
v_call: TRBV20-1
j_call: TRBJ1-5
cdr3_nt: TGCAGTGCTGGAGGGGACACACATAGCAATCAGCCCCAGCATTTT
cdr3_aa: CSAGGDTHSNQPQHF

clone_size: -
d_call: TRBD2
v_call: TRBV11-3
j_call: TRBJ2-3
cdr3_nt: TGTGCCAGCAGCCTAGCGGGGGCCACAGATACGCAGTATTTT
cdr3_aa: CASSLAGATDTQYF

clone_size: -
d_call: -
v_call: TRBV9
j_call: TRBJ1-1
cdr3_nt: TGTGCCAGCAGCGTAGGGGCAGGGGAAGCTGAAGCTTTCTTT
cdr3_aa: CASSVGAGEAEAFF

clone_size: -
d_call: TRBD2
v_call: TRBV11-2
j_call: TRBJ2-3
cdr3_nt: TGTGCCAGCAGCCGAAAGCGGGGTGGGACAGATACGCAGTATTTT
cdr3_aa: CASSRKRGGTDTQYF

clone_size: -
d_call: -
v_call: TRBV20-1
j_call: TRBJ1-6
cdr3_nt: TGCAGTGCTGGCGGACAGAATTCACCCCTCCACTTT
cdr3_aa: CSAGGQNSPLHF

clone_size: -
d_call: -
v_call: TRBV20-1
j_call: TRBJ1-6
cdr3_nt: TGCAGTGCCTCGGACACTTTTAATTCACCCCTCCACTTT
cdr3_aa: CSASDTFNSPLHF

clone_size: -
d_call: TRBD1
v_call: TRBV12-3/TRBV12-4
j_call: TRBJ2-5
cdr3_nt: TGTGCCAGCAGTCCGGGGACAGGGCGACGGAATTTACAAGAGACCCAGTACTTC
cdr3_aa: CASSPGTGRRNLQETQYF

clone_size: -
d_call: -
v_call: TRBV7-7
j_call: TRBJ1-2
cdr3_nt: TGTGCTAGCCCCCATCCGGGACACTTC
cdr3_aa: CASPHPGHF

clone_size: -
d_call: TRBD2
v_call: TRBV20-1
j_call: TRBJ2-3
cdr3_nt: TGCAGTGCCCATAAAGGAGCGGGGGCTCGTGCTAGCACAGATACGCAGTATTTT
cdr3_aa: CSAHKGAGARASTDTQYF

clone_size: -
d_call: -
v_call: TRBV30
j_call: TRBJ2-1
cdr3_nt: TGTGCCTGGAGTTCAGGATTCAATGAGCAGTTCTTC
cdr3_aa: CAWSSGFNEQFF

clone_size: -
d_call: -
v_call: TRBV7-9
j_call: TRBJ2-3
cdr3_nt: TGTGCCAGCAGCCCCGGGCGAGATACGCAGTATTTT
cdr3_aa: CASSPGRDTQYF

clone_size: -
d_call: TRBD2
v_call: TRBV2
j_call: TRBJ2-1
cdr3_nt: TGTGCCAGCAGGTTCCCTCAGATAGCGGGGGGCGGCAATGAGCAGTTCTTC
cdr3_aa: CASRFPQIAGGGNEQFF

clone_size: -
d_call: -
v_call: TRBV2
j_call: TRBJ1-1
cdr3_nt: TGTGCCAGCAGTTACAGGACAGACTACTTGAACACTGAAGCTTTCTTT
cdr3_aa: CASSYRTDYLNTEAFF

clone_size: -
d_call: -
v_call: TRBV7-3
j_call: TRBJ2-3
cdr3_nt: TGTGCCAGCAGCTTAATTCACGGGCAGGGTGCAGATACGCAGTATTTT
cdr3_aa: CASSLIHGQGADTQYF

clone_size: -
d_call: -
v_call: TRBV7-9
j_call: TRBJ2-1
cdr3_nt: TGTGCCAGCAGCTTAGTGTTAGGAAGCTACGGATACAATGAGCAGTTCTTC
cdr3_aa: CASSLVLGSYGYNEQFF

clone_size: -
d_call: TRBD1
v_call: TRBV20-1
j_call: TRBJ1-2
cdr3_nt: TGCAGTGCTCGACAGGGCGCCGGCGGCTACACCTTC
cdr3_aa: CSARQGAGGYTF

clone_size: -
d_call: TRBD1
v_call: TRBV27
j_call: TRBJ1-2
cdr3_nt: TGTGCCAGCAGTCACGCTATCGGGACAGGGGGACATGGCTACACCTTC
cdr3_aa: CASSHAIGTGGHGYTF

clone_size: -
d_call: -
v_call: TRBV23-1
j_call: TRBJ2-7
cdr3_nt: TGCGCCAGCAGCCACCGGGACGCAACCTACGAGCAGTACTTC
cdr3_aa: CASSHRDATYEQYF

clone_size: -
d_call: -
v_call: TRBV3-1
j_call: TRBJ2-3
cdr3_nt: TGTGCCAGCAGCCACGAGGACTCCTTCTGGAGCACAGATACGCAGTATTTT
cdr3_aa: CASSHEDSFWSTDTQYF

clone_size: -
d_call: TRBD1
v_call: TRBV25-1
j_call: TRBJ2-1
cdr3_nt: TGTGCCAGCAGTAGACGGACAGGGCTGTTCTTC
cdr3_aa: CASSRRTGLFF

clone_size: -
d_call: -
v_call: TRBV7-9
j_call: TRBJ1-5
cdr3_nt: TGTGCCAGCAGCTTGGCCAGGGACCAGCCCCAGCATTTT
cdr3_aa: CASSLARDQPQHF

clone_size: -
d_call: -
v_call: TRBV3-1
j_call: TRBJ2-5
cdr3_nt: TGTGCCAGCAGCGGGATGGGAGAGACCCAGTACTTC
cdr3_aa: CASSGMGETQYF

clone_size: -
d_call: TRBD1
v_call: TRBV6-1
j_call: TRBJ1-5
cdr3_nt: TGTGCCAGCAGTCGGGGACAGCGATATAGCAATCAGCCCCAGCATTTT
cdr3_aa: CASSRGQRYSNQPQHF

clone_size: -
d_call: -
v_call: TRBV30
j_call: TRBJ1-1
cdr3_nt: TGTGCCTGGAGTGTATGGGGGCTGGAAGCTTTCTTT
cdr3_aa: CAWSVWGLEAFF

clone_size: -
d_call: -
v_call: TRBV4-2
j_call: TRBJ2-3
cdr3_nt: TGTGCCAGCAGCACGGGGCCCGAGGATACGCAGTATTTT
cdr3_aa: CASSTGPEDTQYF

clone_size: -
d_call: -
v_call: TRBV3-1
j_call: TRBJ2-5
cdr3_nt: TGTGCCAGCAGCCAAGACCCCACTCTGGGGGAGACCCAGTACTTC
cdr3_aa: CASSQDPTLGETQYF

clone_size: -
d_call: -
v_call: TRBV5-1
j_call: TRBJ2-1
cdr3_nt: TGCGCCAGCAGCCCCGACTTGGATGAGCAGTTCTTC
cdr3_aa: CASSPDLDEQFF

clone_size: -
d_call: -
v_call: TRBV29-1
j_call: TRBJ2-3
cdr3_nt: TGCAGCGTTGGGGGTGTGCCCGGGGATACGCAGTATTTT
cdr3_aa: CSVGGVPGDTQYF

clone_size: -
d_call: -
v_call: TRBV5-6
j_call: TRBJ2-7
cdr3_nt: TGTGCCAGCAGCTTAGCGGGTGGCGGCTCCTACGAGCAGTACTTC
cdr3_aa: CASSLAGGGSYEQYF

clone_size: -
d_call: TRBD1
v_call: TRBV20-1
j_call: TRBJ1-2
cdr3_nt: TGCAGTGCTCGGGACAGGGGCCAGGGAAACTATGGCTACACCTTC
cdr3_aa: CSARDRGQGNYGYTF

clone_size: once
d_call: -
v_call: TRBV4-1
j_call: TRBJ2-1
cdr3_nt: TGCGCCAGCAGCCAAGGAGGATTCGGAAATGAGCAGTTCTTC
cdr3_aa: CASSQGGFGNEQFF

clone_size: -
d_call: -
v_call: TRBV2
j_call: TRBJ2-5
cdr3_nt: TGTGCCAGCAGTGATGCCAGGGCTCAAGAGACCCAGTACTTC
cdr3_aa: CASSDARAQETQYF

clone_size: -
d_call: -
v_call: TRBV18
j_call: TRBJ1-1
cdr3_nt: TGTGCCAGCTCACCACCCGTGGATTTGAACACTGAAGCTTTCTTT
cdr3_aa: CASSPPVDLNTEAFF

clone_size: -
d_call: -
v_call: TRBV18
j_call: TRBJ2-6
cdr3_nt: TGTGCCAGCTCGCCCCTGCCGATGTTCTCTGGGGCCAACGTCCTGACTTTC
cdr3_aa: CASSPLPMFSGANVLTF

clone_size: -
d_call: TRBD1
v_call: TRBV6-6
j_call: TRBJ1-2
cdr3_nt: TGTGCCAGCAGTAGCGACAGGGAGCATGGCTACACCTTC
cdr3_aa: CASSSDREHGYTF

clone_size: -
d_call: -
v_call: TRBV19
j_call: TRBJ2-4
cdr3_nt: TGTGCCAGCAGGCAGGGAGCCCTTCAGTACTTC
cdr3_aa: CASRQGALQYF

clone_size: few
d_call: -
v_call: TRBV3-1
j_call: TRBJ2-5
cdr3_nt: TGTGCCAGCAGCCCCTTGGGAGAGACCCAGTACTTC
cdr3_aa: CASSPLGETQYF

clone_size: -
d_call: -
v_call: TRBV9
j_call: TRBJ2-1
cdr3_nt: TGTGCCAGCAGCGTAGACAGGAGCTCCTACAATGAGCAGTTCTTC
cdr3_aa: CASSVDRSSYNEQFF

clone_size: -
d_call: TRBD1
v_call: TRBV6-2/TRBV6-3
j_call: TRBJ2-3
cdr3_nt: TGTGCCAGCAGCGATACAGGGGGCGTAGATACGCAGTATTTT
cdr3_aa: CASSDTGGVDTQYF